Sequencing of this T cell receptor beta chain was carried out in a study of T-cell reconstitution after alpha-beta-depleted transplantation in children (TCRdb year 2016). With respect to the entire study: Using TCR repertoire profiling, the study quantitatively followed how T-cell immune reconstitution unfolded in children after TCRalphabeta/CD19-depleted allogeneic hematopoietic cell transplantation.

In the case of this clonotype: Its antigen is unknown. Its ends do not fully match the called genes, so a read error is possible.

Including the terminal cysteine and phenylalanine, the CDR3 comprises 14 residues. Only the CDR3 DNA is retained, 42 bases long and in frame from the first base. The germline V gene encodes CDR1 DFQATT and CDR2 SNEGSKA (reference sequence). The library was made by PCR. The sequencer was an Illumina HiSeq 2500. TCR library preparation used molecular barcoding, with unique molecular identifiers applied to normalize quantification of the TCRbeta repertoire. TCRdb reprocessed the public reads (quality trimming at Q25 with fastp, clone calling with MiXCR) and kept in-frame beta chains. Each record represents a unique CDR3 protein, reported with the most common genes and DNA among its rows. Here the sample has some 640,000 distinct CDR3 sequences; 16% occur a single time. Of the sample, 1.1% is held by the ten largest clones.

The sequenced sample was PBMCs from the stem cell graft donor, obtained from the stem cell graft. Here the chain combines TRBV20-1 and TRBJ2-1; the D gene is perhaps TRBD1 or TRBD2, each of them matching over 5 bases. The sequence was obtained from a human donor who donated a stem cell graft to a child with acute myeloid leukemia. The CDR3 is CSAHRGVSYNGQFF. The nucleotides read TGCAGTGCCCATCGAGGGGTCTCCTACAATGGGCAGTTCTTC.